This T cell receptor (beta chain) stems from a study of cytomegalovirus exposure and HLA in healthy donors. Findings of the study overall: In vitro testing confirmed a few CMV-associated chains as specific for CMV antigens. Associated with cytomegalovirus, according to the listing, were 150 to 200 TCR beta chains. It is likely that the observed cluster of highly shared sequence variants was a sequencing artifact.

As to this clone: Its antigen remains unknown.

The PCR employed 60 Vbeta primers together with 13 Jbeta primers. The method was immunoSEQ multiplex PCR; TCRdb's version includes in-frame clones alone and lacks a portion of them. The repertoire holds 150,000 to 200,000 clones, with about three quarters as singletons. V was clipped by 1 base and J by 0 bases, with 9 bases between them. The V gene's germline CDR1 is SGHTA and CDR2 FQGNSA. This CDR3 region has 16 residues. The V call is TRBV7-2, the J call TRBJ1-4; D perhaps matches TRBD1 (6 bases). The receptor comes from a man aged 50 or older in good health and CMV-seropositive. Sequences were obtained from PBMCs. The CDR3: CASSLDGQTTNEKLFF. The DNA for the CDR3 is TGTGCCAGCAGCTTAGATGGACAGACAACTAATGAAAAACTGTTTTTT. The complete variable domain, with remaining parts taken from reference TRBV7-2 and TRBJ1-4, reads GAGVSQSPSNKVTEKGKDVELRCDPISGHTALYWYRQSLGQGLEFLIYFQGNSAPDKSGLPSDRFSAERTGGSVSTLTIQRTQQEDSAVYLCASSLDGQTTNEKLFFGSGTQLSVL.